These T cell receptor beta chains were read from a single sample in a study of T-cell memory formation after mild COVID-19. TCRdb processed the 5' RACE reads anew with MiXCR; each CDR3 protein has one entry. The data show more than 200,000 distinct CDR3 sequences, 15% to 20% seen once. Sequencing was done on a sample of PBMCs or a T cell subset sorted from them (not recorded which). The source is a man between 18 and 29 years old who had mild COVID-19 (a few samples of this study predate the infection). Cell type and time point are not known. Each CDR3 is given without its conserved first and last residue. The order of the fields is V gene, CDR3 protein.

TRBV5-1	ASSLGHPGYEQY
TRBV7-3	ASSPLAGGLGAQY
TRBV5-6	ASAGGFGYT
TRBV29-1	SVRFLNTEAF
TRBV14	ASSQAGPDTQY
TRBV7-9	ASSRGGGYGYT
TRBV7-2	ASSPWGARSGNTIY
TRBV4-3	ASSHRQGGADTQY
TRBV12-3/TRBV12-4	ASSWSLNYGYT
TRBV5-1	ASSRRQGDQETQY
TRBV4-1	ASSQGDGYT
TRBV24-1	ATSALGLAGSYEQY
TRBV5-1	ASLSTGYSGELF
TRBV10-2	ASSEWWGGAKNIQY
TRBV5-1	ASSLGDIYNEQF
TRBV5-6	ASSFPGIYGYT
TRBV7-7	ASSLARGGKLF
TRBV3-1	ASSHIRTSGTDTQY
TRBV4-2	ASSQWSYQPQH
TRBV5-1	ASSLDRGTQY
TRBV3-1	ASSQRVLLLSGNTIY
TRBV5-5	ASSSGTGDSEAF
TRBV7-2	ASSLGANTDTQY
TRBV3-2	ASSSGTGLPEVANYGYT
TRBV7-9	ASSPDSGTQY
TRBV6-2/TRBV6-3	ASSYLGLAGVLYNEQF
TRBV12-3/TRBV12-4	ASSPVPEGNYGYT
TRBV4-2	ASSQDGTGDGYGYT
TRBV20-1	SAIAPSQETQY
TRBV2	ASRRDSLNSPLH
TRBV27	ASSPGWDTQY
TRBV24-1	ATSGDQPRSSYEQY
TRBV5-5	ASSFSGAPGETQY
TRBV11-1	ASSASWGRNSPLH
TRBV2	ASLKGGGGEAEAF
TRBV5-1	ASSGQGADTQY
TRBV6-2/TRBV6-3	ASRPSGGGETQY
TRBV12-3/TRBV12-4	ASSLASGATDTQY
TRBV7-2	ASSPRSQETQY
TRBV4-3	ASSLTSGTGVYADTQY
TRBV20-1	SASGAAYTDTQY
TRBV20-1	SARDRAYGYT
TRBV9	ASSLPGGEETQY
TRBV20-1	SVPEGNTEAF
TRBV6-2/TRBV6-3	ASSYYRTGIGNQPQH
TRBV15	ATVILDRLNQPQH
TRBV7-2	ASSFVTEVEGVF
TRBV4-2	ASSQSGARQPQH
TRBV5-1	ASSFGTGLGETQY
TRBV7-9	ASSAWGRGDTQY
TRBV5-6	ASSLGQRTGELF
TRBV5-1	ASSPGESTEAF
TRBV7-2	ASSYDRFRGYT
TRBV20-1	SAPTSGQETQY
TRBV10-3	AISDSDRYNEQF
TRBV7-8	ASRPAGGRSDTQY
TRBV12-3/TRBV12-4	ASSEGILAKNIQY
TRBV24-1	ATSDRRLAGGPADTQY
TRBV20-1	SARAPTFSGELF
TRBV12-3/TRBV12-4	ASSRDRDDIQY